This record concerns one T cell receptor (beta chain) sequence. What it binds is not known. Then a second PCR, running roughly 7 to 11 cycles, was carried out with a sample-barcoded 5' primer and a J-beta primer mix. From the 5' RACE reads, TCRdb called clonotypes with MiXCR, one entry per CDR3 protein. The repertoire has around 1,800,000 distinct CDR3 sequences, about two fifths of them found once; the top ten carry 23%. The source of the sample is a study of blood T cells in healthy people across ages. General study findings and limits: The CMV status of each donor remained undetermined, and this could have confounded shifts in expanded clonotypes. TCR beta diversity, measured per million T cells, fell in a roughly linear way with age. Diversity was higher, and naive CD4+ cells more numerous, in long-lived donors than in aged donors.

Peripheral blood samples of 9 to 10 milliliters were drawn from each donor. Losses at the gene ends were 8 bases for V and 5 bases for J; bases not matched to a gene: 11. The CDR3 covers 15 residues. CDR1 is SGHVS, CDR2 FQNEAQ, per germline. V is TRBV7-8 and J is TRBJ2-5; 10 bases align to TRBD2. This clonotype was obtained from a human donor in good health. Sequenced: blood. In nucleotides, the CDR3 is TGTGCCAGCCGCATCCGAGCGGGGGGGCTGGAGACCCAGTACTTC. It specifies CASRIRAGGLETQYF.